The 10 T cell receptor beta chains given below trace back to one sample, sequenced in a study of blood T cell repertoires in COVID-19. Libraries were prepared by immunoSEQ multiplex PCR; TCRdb keeps only in-frame clonotypes and omits some of them. The repertoire includes 200,000 to 300,000 clones, roughly 89% of them detected once, and 4.1% sits in the top ten. Material: PBMCs or T cells enriched from blood (not recorded which). Every receptor here comes from a woman aged 25 to 45 who had recovered from COVID-19.

The chain combines TRBV6-5 with TRBJ1-2; D is ambiguous. The CDR3 is 14 amino acids. From germline, CDR1 is MNHEY and CDR2 SVGAGI. V was cut by 2 bases and J by 4 bases, with 11 bases left in between. For the CDR3, the DNA is TGTGCCAGCAGTTACGCCCAGGCTACCTATGGCTACACCTTC. The encoded protein is CASSYAQATYGYTF.

The chain links TRBV5-1 to TRBJ2-3; 7 bases are shared with TRBD2. The CDR3 is 14 amino acids. V was clipped by 7 bases and J by 3 bases; unmatched bases: 8. The V gene's germline CDR1 is SGHRS and CDR2 YFSETQ. Written as DNA, the CDR3 is TGCGCCAGCCTTGGCGGGGAGGGAACAGATACGCAGTATTTT. This codes for CASLGGEGTDTQYF.

This clone was detected once. This rearrangement joins TRBV19 to TRBJ2-1; 9 bases map to TRBD1. After removal of 6 bases from V and 6 bases from J, the junction contained 3 bases not matched to a gene. This CDR3 is built from 13 residues. Germline loops: CDR1 LNHDA, CDR2 SQIVND (reference sequence). The CDR3 bases are TGTGCCAGTAGGACAGGGGGAGGCAATGAGCAGTTCTTC. It translates to CASRTGGGNEQFF.

This chain joins TRBV7-2 and TRBJ2-7; D gene unclear. V dropped 3 bases and J dropped 4 bases, with 10 bases sitting between them. The CDR3 is made up of 13 amino acids. Germline CDR1 is SGHTA and CDR2 is FQGNSA. This chain's CDR3 is CASSFGERYEQYF. The CDR3 DNA sequence: TGTGCCAGCAGCTTCGGAGAAAGGTACGAGCAGTACTTC.

The V call is TRBV28, the J call TRBJ2-1, with unresolved D. Trimming took off 2 bases at V and 8 bases at J, with 16 bases between the two ends. Per the germline V gene, CDR1 is MDHEN and CDR2 is SYDVKM. CDR3 length: 15 amino acids. CDR3 in DNA: TGTGCCAGCAGTTTAGGAGCAGTAGGTTCCCATGAGCAGTTCTTC. Its translation: CASSLGAVGSHEQFF.

The chain joins TRBV13 to TRBJ1-2, with D uncertain. Trimming pared 0 bases from V and 1 base from J, leaving 6 bases between. The length of the CDR3 is 14 residues. CDR1 and CDR2 (germline): PRHDT, FYEKMQ (reference sequence). In DNA form, the CDR3 reads TGTGCCAGCAGCTTAGGGGGCAGTAACTATGGCTACACCTTC. Translated, it gives CASSLGGSNYGYTF. The complete variable domain, with remaining parts taken from reference TRBV13 and TRBJ1-2, reads AAGVIQSPRHLIKEKRETATLKCYPIPRHDTVYWYQQGPGQDPQFLISFYEKMQSDKGSIPDRFSAQQFSDYHSELNMSSLELGDSALYFCASSLGGSNYGYTFGSGTRLTVV.

The chain couples TRBV7-2 to TRBJ1-2; no clear D. Trimming stripped 5 bases from V and 8 bases from J, with 15 bases between. The germline CDR1 and CDR2 sequences are SGHTA and FQGNSA. The length of the CDR3 is 13 residues. The CDR3 protein is CASSPSFRRGYTF. CDR3 in DNA: TGTGCCAGCAGCCCCTCGTTTCGGAGGGGCTACACCTTC.

The genes are TRBV7-3 and TRBJ2-2; possibly TRBD2 for D (6 bases). Germline-derived CDR1 and CDR2 are SGHTA and FQGTGA. V was cut by 2 bases and J by 7 bases, with 17 bases left in between. The length of the CDR3 is 16 residues. CDR3 loop: CASSLGRREVGGELFF. The CDR3 DNA reads TGTGCCAGCAGCTTAGGGAGGCGCGAGGTTGGCGGGGAGCTGTTTTTT.

J is TRBJ1-2 and V is TRBV19; TRBD1 matches at 9 bases. Germline V gene sequence: CDR1 LNHDA, CDR2 SQIVND (reference sequence). Trimming took 5 bases from V and 4 from J; bases not matched to a gene: 5. This CDR3 has 14 residues. DNA of the CDR3: TGTGCCAGTAGTCCTCTGGACAGGGGCTATGGCTACACCTTC. It specifies CASSPLDRGYGYTF.

This clone occurred a few times. The chain links TRBV6-2 or TRBV6-3 to TRBJ2-7; TRBD2 is a possible D gene (6 bases). CDR3 length: 15 residues. Deletions cut 2 bases from V and 1 base from J, with 12 bases between. The germline V gene has CDR1 MNHEY and CDR2 SVGEGT. The CDR3 bases are TGTGCCAGCAGTTACCGAGCGGGTAATTCCTACGAGCAGTACTTC. Protein sequence: CASSYRAGNSYEQYF.